This TCR beta chain was profiled in a study of T cell responses to AZD1222 COVID-19 vaccine. Sequencing was performed with immunoSEQ multiplex PCR; in TCRdb, only in-frame clones are kept and a portion is missing. This table has under 30,000 clones, roughly 91% appearing once. This clone showed up just a few times. What it recognizes is unknown. Looked up from germline, CDR1 is SGHTA and CDR2 is FQGNSA. This CDR3 has 14 amino acids. V lost 1 base, J lost 6 bases, and 1 base stayed unmatched. Findings of the study overall: White British donors predominated, females outnumbered males, and clonal diversity was possibly underestimated.

This TCR derives from an adult who received the AZD1222 COVID-19 vaccine. Sequenced here: peripheral blood, sampled 28 days after the second AZD1222 dose. The chain uses TRBV7-2 and TRBJ2-1, with 9 bases lining up with TRBD2. This chain's CDR3 is CASSLGGRGNEQFF. The CDR3 DNA reads as TGTGCCAGCAGCTTAGGCGGGAGGGGCAATGAGCAGTTCTTC.